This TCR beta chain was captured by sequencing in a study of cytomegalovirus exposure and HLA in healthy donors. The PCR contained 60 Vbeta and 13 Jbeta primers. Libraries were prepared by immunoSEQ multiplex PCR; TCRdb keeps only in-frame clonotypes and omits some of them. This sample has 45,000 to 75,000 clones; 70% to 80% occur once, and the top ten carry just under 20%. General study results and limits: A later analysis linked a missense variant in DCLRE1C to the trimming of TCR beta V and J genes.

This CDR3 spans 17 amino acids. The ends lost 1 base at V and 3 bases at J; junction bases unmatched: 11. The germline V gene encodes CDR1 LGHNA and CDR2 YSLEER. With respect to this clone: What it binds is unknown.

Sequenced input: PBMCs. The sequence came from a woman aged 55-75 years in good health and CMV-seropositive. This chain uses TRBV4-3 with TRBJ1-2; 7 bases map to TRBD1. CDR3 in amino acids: CASSQVRGTIRDYGYTF. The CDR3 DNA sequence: TGCGCCAGCAGCCAAGTCAGGGGGACAATCCGGGACTATGGCTACACCTTC.